This TCR beta chain was recorded in a study of glioma-infiltrating T cells after dendritic cell vaccination. The time point denotes: after dendritic cell vaccination, including at tumor progression/relapse. V gave up 1 base and J gave up 2 bases, with 9 bases separating them. This CDR3 spans 14 amino acids. Germline CDR1 is SGHRS and CDR2 is YFSETQ. Data came from immunoSEQ multiplex PCR; TCRdb stores just in-frame clones and leaves some out. The sample holds some 90,000 clones; roughly four fifths are singletons and the top ten take 2% to 2.5%. The J gene is TRBJ2-5, the V gene TRBV5-1; no definite D call. The receptor comes from a human donor with glioblastoma. The sequences come from blood, collected after dendritic cell vaccination. The CDR3 coding sequence is TGCGCCAGCAGCTTGTTGGCAGGTCAAGAGACCCAGTACTTC. This sequence encodes CASSLLAGQETQYF.